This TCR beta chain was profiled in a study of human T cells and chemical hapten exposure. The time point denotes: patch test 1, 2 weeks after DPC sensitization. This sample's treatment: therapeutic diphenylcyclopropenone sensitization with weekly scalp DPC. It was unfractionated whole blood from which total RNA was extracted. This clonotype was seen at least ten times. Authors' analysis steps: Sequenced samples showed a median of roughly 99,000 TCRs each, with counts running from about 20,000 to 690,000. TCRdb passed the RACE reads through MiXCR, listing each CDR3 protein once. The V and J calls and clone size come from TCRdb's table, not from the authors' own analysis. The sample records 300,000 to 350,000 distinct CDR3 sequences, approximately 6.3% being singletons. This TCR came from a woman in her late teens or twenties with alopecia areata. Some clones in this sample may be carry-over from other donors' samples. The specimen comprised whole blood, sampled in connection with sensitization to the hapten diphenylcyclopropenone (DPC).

CDR3 DNA: TGTGCCATCAGACAGGGGGAGGCCTACGAGCAGTACTTC. Translating it yields CAIRQGEAYEQYF. The chain is built from TRBV10-3 and TRBJ2-7; 8 nucleotides line up with TRBD1. From germline, CDR1 is ENHRY and CDR2 SYGVKD. V trimming: 6 bases; J trimming: 2 bases; junction bases outside the gene matches: 3. The CDR3 runs to 13 residues.